One and the same sample provided the 9 T cell receptor beta chains below, sequenced in a study of identical twins. TCRdb recomputed calls from the 5' RACE reads with MiXCR, one row per CDR3 protein. Altogether under 500,000 distinct CDR3 sequences are present, roughly an eighth being singletons, with the ten largest covering around 0.98%. The same sample was also used in a study of yellow fever vaccine responses in identical twins.

Material: CD4+ T cells sorted from blood. Source of these receptors: a woman in her late teens or twenties in good health.

The chain has TRBV6-1 and TRBJ2-4, with D unresolved. Trimming removed 6 bases at V and 7 bases at J, with 19 bases between. This CDR3 has 15 amino acids. Per the germline V gene, CDR1 is MNHNS and CDR2 is SASEGT. This CDR3 is CASSRDIGLVNIQYF. The CDR3 DNA reads TGTGCCAGCAGCCGAGATATCGGGCTCGTGAACATTCAGTACTTC.

The rearrangement joins TRBV4-1 to TRBJ2-3; 7 bases agree with TRBD2. V dropped 0 bases and J dropped 3; count of bases not matched to a gene: 6. This CDR3 has 16 residues. Germline CDR1 reads MGHRA; CDR2 reads YSYEKL. The CDR3 loop is CASSQDTGEGTDTQYF. The CDR3 region has the DNA TGCGCCAGCAGCCAAGATACCGGGGAGGGGACAGATACGCAGTATTTT.

Ten or more counts support this clonotype. V and J are TRBV28 and TRBJ1-2, with 7 positions matching TRBD1. This CDR3 contains 15 residues. Germline assignment: CDR1 MDHEN and CDR2 SYDVKM. After removal of 5 bases from V and 8 bases from J, the junction contained 14 bases not matched to a gene. The CDR3 DNA reads TGTGCCAGCAGTCCCGGGGACAGCCCCCTGCTGGGCTACACCTTC. Amino acid sequence: CASSPGDSPLLGYTF.

This clonotype came up many times. V is TRBV5-1 and J is TRBJ2-3; 10 bases line up with TRBD1. The length of the CDR3 is 16 residues. Germline CDR1 is SGHRS and CDR2 is YFSETQ. The V gene end was trimmed by 2 bases and the J gene end by 3 bases; junction bases not matched to a gene: 6. The CDR3 sequence is CASSLSTGGWTDTQYF. CDR3 coding DNA: TGCGCCAGCAGCTTATCGACAGGGGGCTGGACAGATACGCAGTATTTT.

The chain employs TRBV20-1 and TRBJ2-3; weak D call: TRBD2 (6 bases). Trimming removed 6 bases from V and 2 bases from J, with 15 bases in between. The CDR3 has 14 amino acids. Germline V CDR1 and CDR2: DFQATT, SNEGSKA (reference sequence). The DNA of the CDR3 is TGCAGTGCACCCCTGGCGGGATACACAGATACGCAGTATTTT. It codes for CSAPLAGYTDTQYF.

The rearrangement uses TRBV28 and TRBJ2-4; TRBD1 matches 8 bases. The CDR3 has 14 residues. The junction had 4 bases not matched to a gene; V was cut back by 2 bases and J by 7 bases. Germline V gene sequence: CDR1 MDHEN, CDR2 SYDVKM. The CDR3: CASSLGRGRNIQYF. The CDR3 nucleotides read TGTGCCAGCAGTTTAGGCAGGGGGCGGAACATTCAGTACTTC.

The chain is built from TRBV12-3 or TRBV12-4 and TRBJ1-2; TRBD1 might be the D (6 bases). V lost 3 bases to trimming and J lost 8 bases, with 19 bases between them. The CDR3 has 15 residues. CDR3 DNA sequence: TGTGCCAGCAGTTTTGCCCCGACAGGAAGACGAGGCTACACCTTC. This codes for CASSFAPTGRRGYTF.

This clonotype was found many times. The chain employs TRBV5-1 and TRBJ2-7; 7 nucleotides agree with TRBD2. Trimming cost V 0 bases and J 1 base; bases outside gene matches: 7. The germline V gene encodes CDR1 SGHRS and CDR2 YFSETQ. The CDR3 is 16 residues long. CDR3 in amino acids: CASSLGPIGGSYEQYF. The CDR3 region has the DNA TGCGCCAGCAGCTTGGGTCCCATCGGGGGGTCCTACGAGCAGTACTTC.

This clonotype was detected ten times or more. The chain joins TRBV3-1 to TRBJ2-3; D call uncertain. Germline assignment: CDR1 LGHDT and CDR2 YNNKEL (reference sequence). There are 14 residues in the CDR3. V gave up 1 base and J gave up 3 bases, with 8 bases separating them. The CDR3 sequence: CASSQAYGTDTQYF. CDR3 DNA: TGTGCCAGCAGCCAAGCCTACGGAACAGATACGCAGTATTTT.